This TCR beta chain was obtained from a study of cytomegalovirus exposure and HLA in healthy donors. Background on the study: The study's early data release held about 85 million unique TCRs from HLA-typed donors. Study-wide results and caveats: According to a later analysis, most TCR beta chains associated with CMV appeared HLA-restricted. Cytomegalovirus-associated TCR beta chains were listed, numbering approximately 150. Later on, a genetic analysis was performed. It linked a missense variant in DCLRE1C with V- and J-gene trimming of TCR beta.

This clone was recorded a few times. What it recognizes is unknown. PCR used 60 Vbeta primers and 13 Jbeta primers. Profiling relied on immunoSEQ multiplex PCR, and the TCRdb table lists in-frame clones only, not all of them. The sample records around 100,000 clones, 55% to 85% being singletons. The germline CDR1 and CDR2 sequences are LNHDA and SQIVND (reference sequence). This CDR3 is 13 amino acids long. V was trimmed by 3 bases and J by 4 bases, leaving 9 bases between them. This receptor was taken from a woman aged 18-30 years in good health and CMV-seropositive. The sample taken for sequencing was PBMCs. The rearrangement joins TRBV19 to TRBJ1-2; D ambiguous. The CDR3 is CASSIPGPYGYTF. CDR3 in DNA: TGTGCCAGTAGTATTCCTGGCCCCTATGGCTACACCTTC.